This TCR beta chain appears in the sequencing data of a study of blood T cell repertoires in COVID-19. About the study: Collection of acute and convalescent COVID-19 samples took place in the United States, Italy and Spain.

Germline lookup yields CDR1 SGHTS and CDR2 YDEGEE. The V gene end was trimmed by 5 bases and the J gene end by 4 bases; junction bases not matched to a gene: 10. This CDR3 spans 15 amino acids. In the study's own analysis: Amplification from reference gene primers served as the basis for estimated nucleated cell counts. Sequenced by immunoSEQ multiplex PCR; TCRdb stores in-frame clones only, minus some. That table furnishes V, J and clone size, whereas the DNA furnished D and trimming. The sample comprises more than 95,000 clones, 70% to 90% of which are singletons, and around 3.1% rests with the top ten.

The chain employs TRBV5-8 and TRBJ2-3, with 7 bases identical to TRBD2. The origin of this receptor is a middle-aged man in a cohort sampled during active COVID-19. Sample: peripheral blood. The CDR3 nucleotides read TGTGCCAGCAGGGAATTTGGGGGAGGGGCAGATACGCAGTATTTT. This codes for CASREFGGGADTQYF.